The clone carrying this T cell receptor beta chain was counted a single time. This record belongs to a study of blood T cell repertoires in COVID-19. Study-wide background: COVID-19 samples from acute and convalescent phases originated in the United States, Italy and Spain. Sources were T cells, B-cell-depleted T cells, or PBMCs; the material itself was cDNA or gDNA.

Unmatched junction bases numbered 9, after V lost 6 bases and J lost 3 bases. The CDR3 has 15 amino acids. Germline CDR1 and CDR2: MNHEY and SVGEGT. Per the authors' pipeline: The authors estimated nucleated cell counts from reference gene primer amplification. Sequencing was performed with immunoSEQ multiplex PCR; in TCRdb, only in-frame clones are kept and a portion is missing. V and J calls and clone size are those listed in that table; D and trimming were worked out from the DNA. The sample contains some 220,000 clones, approximately 83% of which appear only once. Source material: peripheral blood. The TCR originated in a human donor in a cohort sampled during active COVID-19. V gene TRBV6-2 or TRBV6-3 combines with J gene TRBJ1-1, with 8 nucleotides matching TRBD1. The CDR3 bases are TGTGCCAGCAGCACGGACAGGGTGGGGTACACTGAAGCTTTCTTT. Its protein is CASSTDRVGYTEAFF.